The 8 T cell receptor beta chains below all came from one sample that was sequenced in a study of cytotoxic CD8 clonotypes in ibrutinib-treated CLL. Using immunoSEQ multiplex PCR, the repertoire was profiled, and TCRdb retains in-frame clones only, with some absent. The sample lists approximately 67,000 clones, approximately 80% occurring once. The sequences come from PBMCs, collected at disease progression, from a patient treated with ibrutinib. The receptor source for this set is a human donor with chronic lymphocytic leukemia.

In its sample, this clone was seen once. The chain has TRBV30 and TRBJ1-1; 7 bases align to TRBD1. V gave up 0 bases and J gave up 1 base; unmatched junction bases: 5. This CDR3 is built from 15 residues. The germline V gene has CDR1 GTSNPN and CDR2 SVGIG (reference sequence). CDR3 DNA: TGTGCCTGGAGTGTGGTGACAGGGACGAACACTGAAGCTTTCTTT. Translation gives CAWSVVTGTNTEAFF.

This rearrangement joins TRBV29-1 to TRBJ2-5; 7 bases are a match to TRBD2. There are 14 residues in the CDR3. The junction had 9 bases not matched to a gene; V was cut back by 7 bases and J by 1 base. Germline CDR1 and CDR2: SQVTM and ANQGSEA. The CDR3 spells CSAPSGALQETQYF. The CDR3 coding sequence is TGCAGCGCCCCAAGCGGGGCCCTCCAAGAGACCCAGTACTTC.

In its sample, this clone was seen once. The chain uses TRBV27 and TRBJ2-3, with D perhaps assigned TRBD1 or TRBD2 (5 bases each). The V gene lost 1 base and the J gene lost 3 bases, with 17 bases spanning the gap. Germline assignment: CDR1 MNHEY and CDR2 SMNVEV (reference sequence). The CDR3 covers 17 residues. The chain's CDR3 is CASSLLPGPGLTDTQYF. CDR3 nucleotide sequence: TGTGCCAGCAGTTTATTACCGGGGCCTGGACTGACAGATACGCAGTATTTT.

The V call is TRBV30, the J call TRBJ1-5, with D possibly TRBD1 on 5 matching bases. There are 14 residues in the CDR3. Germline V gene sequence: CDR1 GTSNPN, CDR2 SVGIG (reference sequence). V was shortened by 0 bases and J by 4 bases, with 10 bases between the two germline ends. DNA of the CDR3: TGTGCCTGGAGTGTACTGGCAGGGAATCAGCCCCAGCATTTT. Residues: CAWSVLAGNQPQHF. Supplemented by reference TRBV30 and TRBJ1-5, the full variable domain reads SQTIHQWPATLVQPVGSPLSLECTVEGTSNPNLYWYRQAAGRGLQLLFYSVGIGQISSEVPQNLSASRPQDRQFILSSKKLLLSDSGFYLCAWSVLAGNQPQHFGDGTRLSIL.

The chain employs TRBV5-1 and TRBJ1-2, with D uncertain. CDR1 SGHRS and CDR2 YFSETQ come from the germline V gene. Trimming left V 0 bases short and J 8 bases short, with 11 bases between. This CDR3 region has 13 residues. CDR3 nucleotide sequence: TGCGCCAGCAGCTTGGGAGCAGGTCTAGGCTACACCTTC. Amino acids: CASSLGAGLGYTF.

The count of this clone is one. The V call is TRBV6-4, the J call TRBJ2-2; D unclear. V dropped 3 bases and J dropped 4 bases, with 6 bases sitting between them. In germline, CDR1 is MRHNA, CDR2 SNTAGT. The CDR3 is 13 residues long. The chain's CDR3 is CASSEQITGELFF. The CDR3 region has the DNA TGTGCCAGCAGTGAGCAGATCACCGGGGAGCTGTTTTTT.

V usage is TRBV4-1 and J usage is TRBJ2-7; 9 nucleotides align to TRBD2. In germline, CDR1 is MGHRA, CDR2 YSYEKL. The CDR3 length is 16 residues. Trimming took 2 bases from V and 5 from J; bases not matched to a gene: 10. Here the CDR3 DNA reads TGCGCCAGCAGCCAATGGGCTTTGGTAGCGGGAGACGAGCAGTACTTC. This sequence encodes CASSQWALVAGDEQYF.

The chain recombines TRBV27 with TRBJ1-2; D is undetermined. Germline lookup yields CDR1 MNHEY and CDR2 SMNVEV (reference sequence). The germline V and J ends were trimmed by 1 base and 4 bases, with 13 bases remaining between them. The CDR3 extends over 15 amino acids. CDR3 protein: CASSLFPDGGYGYTF. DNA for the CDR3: TGTGCCAGCAGTTTATTCCCGGACGGAGGCTATGGCTACACCTTC.